This T cell receptor (beta chain) stems from a study of OX40 agonist ivuxolimab in advanced cancers. The CDR3 is 13 amino acids. V was clipped by 3 bases and J by 5 bases; unmatched bases: 6. CDR1 is GTSNPN and CDR2 is SVGIG in the germline V gene (reference sequence). This table comes from immunoSEQ multiplex PCR, and its TCRdb copy is limited to in-frame clones, with some not included. The sample includes tens of thousands of clones, over 80% of them seen just once. V and J are TRBV30 and TRBJ2-5; 7 bases map to TRBD2. The TCR originated in an adult with an advanced solid tumor such as melanoma, head and neck, liver or kidney cancer. The starting material was CD4+ or CD8+ T cells sorted from blood, obtained in a trial of the OX40 agonist ivuxolimab. The CDR3 bases are TGTGCCTGGAGGTGGGGGGGAACGGAGACCCAGTACTTC. Its protein product is CAWRWGGTETQYF. The variable domain in full, completed from reference TRBV30 and TRBJ2-5, reads SQTIHQWPATLVQPVGSPLSLECTVEGTSNPNLYWYRQAAGRGLQLLFYSVGIGQISSEVPQNLSASRPQDRQFILSSKKLLLSDSGFYLCAWRWGGTETQYFGPGTRLLVL.